In this sample, the clone carrying this T cell receptor beta chain turned up many times. Its matching antigen is unknown. During its preparation, the TCRbeta library received unique molecular identifiers. MiXCR was run by TCRdb on the PCR reads, yielding one entry per CDR3 protein. The sample shows roughly 500,000 distinct CDR3 sequences, 10% of them seen only once. The entry originates in a study of T-cell reconstitution after alpha-beta-depleted transplantation in children. Germline V gene sequence: CDR1 LGHNA, CDR2 YNFKEQ. Trimming pared 0 bases from V and 9 bases from J, leaving 6 bases between. The CDR3 loop spans 12 amino acids. Whole-study results and caveats: Several hundred rapidly expanded clones from non-depleted graft cells reportedly supplied alpha-beta T cells about two months post-transplant. Once a year had passed after transplant, T-cell counts and diversity came mostly from newly produced T cells. Certain patients had high TCRbeta diversity at day 60, and it came from recipient T cells and thymic progenitors that survived.

This sequence originates from a child aged 2-9 years with inherited bone marrow failure, due to receive a stem cell transplant. Sequencing used PBMCs, obtained before TCRalphabeta/CD19-depleted stem cell transplant. V usage is TRBV4-2 and J usage is TRBJ2-1, with unresolved D. CDR3 nucleotide sequence: TGTGCCAGCAGCCAAGATCGGGCTGAGCAGTTCTTC. It encodes CASSQDRAEQFF.